The entry that follows covers one T cell receptor (beta chain) sequence. The antigen remains unidentified. Focal radiation plus CTLA-4 blockade with ipilimumab was given to patients with chemo-refractory metastatic non-small-cell lung cancer. These data originate in a study of radiotherapy plus CTLA-4 blockade in lung cancer. Turning to the study itself: Objective responses were seen in about a sixth of patients, disease control in around 30%. Study-level results: TCR clones originating in tumors grew in number in blood after radiotherapy plus ipilimumab.

Germline V CDR1 and CDR2: SGDLS, YYNGEE. Between the trimmed V and J ends, which lost 5 bases and 1 base, there was a span of 14 bases. The CDR3 runs to 15 residues. The method was immunoSEQ multiplex PCR; TCRdb's version includes in-frame clones alone and lacks a portion of them. The repertoire holds over 100,000 clones, with more than 65% as singletons. The sequencing here drew on peripheral blood, taken from a patient treated with radiotherapy plus ipilimumab. The receptor comes from a human donor with non-small cell lung cancer that progressed on radiotherapy plus ipilimumab. Some clones in this sample may be carry-over from other donors' samples. The gene calls are TRBV9 and TRBJ2-3; possible D gene TRBD2, 5 bases. The CDR3 is CASSPPGVRTDTQYF. The CDR3 DNA is TGTGCCAGCAGTCCCCCCGGGGTCCGCACAGATACGCAGTATTTT.